The rows below give T cell receptor beta chains drawn from one sample of a study of OX40 agonist ivuxolimab in advanced cancers. Measured with immunoSEQ multiplex PCR; TCRdb has only the in-frame clones, and not every one. The profile shows about 96,000 clones, approximately 80% of them singletons. Sequenced material: CD4+ or CD8+ T cells sorted from blood, taken in a trial of the OX40 agonist ivuxolimab. These TCRs come from an adult with an advanced solid tumor such as melanoma, head and neck, liver or kidney cancer. Both conserved end residues are part of each CDR3. D genes are given only for firm matches. The listing skips clone size in some rows; elsewhere it reads once, few, many or a size class.

>NA|NA|TRBJ2-7|TRBV5-1
TGCGCCAGCACATCAGCCAATCCGGCTTACGAGCAGTACTTC
CASTSANPAYEQYF
>NA|TRBD1|TRBJ2-7|TRBV7-9
TGTGCCAGCAGCTTCATGACAGGGACGGAAGAGCAGTACTTC
CASSFMTGTEEQYF
>NA|TRBD2|TRBJ2-7|TRBV6-1
TGTGCCAGCACGGGGGGATACGAGCAGTACTTC
CASTGGYEQYF
>NA|NA|TRBJ2-5|TRBV2
TGTGCCAGCAGCGCAGACTCGGCCCAAGAGACCCAGTACTTC
CASSADSAQETQYF
>NA|NA|TRBJ2-1|TRBV27
TGTGCCAGCAGTTTAGCGGTAGTGTACAATGAGCAGTTCTTC
CASSLAVVYNEQFF
>NA|TRBD1|TRBJ2-1|TRBV6-5
TGTGCCAGCAGTTATCTAGGGGGCCATGAGCAGTTCTTC
CASSYLGGHEQFF
>NA|NA|TRBJ1-2|TRBV5-1
TGCGCCAGCAGTGACAGCGGGTCCTATGGCTACACCTTC
CASSDSGSYGYTF
>NA|NA|TRBJ2-3|TRBV7-9
TGTGCCAGCAGCACACCAAGAGCTACGCAGTATTTT
CASSTPRATQYF
>NA|NA|TRBJ2-3|TRBV5-8
TGTGCCAGCAGCTTGTCACGGGGGACGGCTAGCACAGATACGCAGTATTTT
CASSLSRGTASTDTQYF
>NA|NA|TRBJ2-2|TRBV27
TGTGCCAGCAGTTTACAATCGGGGACCGGGGAGCTGTTTTTT
CASSLQSGTGELFF
>NA|TRBD2|TRBJ2-1|TRBV7-9
TGTGCCAGCAGCCCTAGCGGGACGTCCTACAATGAGCAGTTCTTC
CASSPSGTSYNEQFF
>NA|NA|TRBJ2-3|TRBV10-3
TGTGCCATCCAGGGCCATTCCACATTACGGGTCACAGATACGCAGTATTTT
CAIQGHSTLRVTDTQYF
>NA|NA|TRBJ1-2|TRBV11-2
TGTGCCAGCAGTCTGACATCTAACTATGGCTACACCTTC
CASSLTSNYGYTF
>NA|NA|TRBJ1-2|TRBV29-1
TGCAGCGTCCCTCGGACGGCTAACTATGGCTACACCTTC
CSVPRTANYGYTF
>NA|TRBD2|TRBJ2-7|TRBV18
TGTGCCAGCTCACAAAACCCTACTAGCGGGAGAACCTACGAGCAGTACTTC
CASSQNPTSGRTYEQYF
>NA|NA|TRBJ2-1|TRBV5-6
TGTGCCAGCAGAAGCTGGAATGAGCAGTTCTTC
CASRSWNEQFF
>NA|NA|TRBJ2-7|TRBV23-1
TGCGCCAGCAGTCAAAGGGGCGGCCCCATGGAAATCTACGAGCAGTACTTC
CASSQRGGPMEIYEQYF
>NA|NA|TRBJ2-1|TRBV7-3
TGTGCCAGCAGCCTTGCCTGGGGTCGATATGAGCAGTTCTTC
CASSLAWGRYEQFF
>once|NA|TRBJ1-3|TRBV5-8
TGTGCCACGAAGGGGTCTGGAAACACCATATATTTT
CATKGSGNTIYF